This T cell receptor beta chain was observed in a study of shared clonotypes between healthy human individuals. Sequencing used immunoSEQ multiplex PCR; TCRdb keeps in-frame clones, though not all of them. The sample lists about 1 million clones; around four fifths were seen once. Every donor, a Caucasian adult, lived in Nashville, Tennessee. From germline, CDR1 is MNHNS and CDR2 SASEGT. The CDR3 spans 13 residues. Trimming stripped 3 bases from V and 0 bases from J, with 4 bases between. The receptor was derived from a man between 18 and 35 years old in good health. V and J are TRBV6-1 and TRBJ2-3, with D hard to call. Sequencing used memory CD4+ T cells sorted from blood. This sample's subset: CD45RA-negative fraction. The chain's CDR3 is CASSDVSTDTQYF. The CDR3 DNA follows: TGTGCCAGCAGTGACGTCAGCACAGATACGCAGTATTTT.